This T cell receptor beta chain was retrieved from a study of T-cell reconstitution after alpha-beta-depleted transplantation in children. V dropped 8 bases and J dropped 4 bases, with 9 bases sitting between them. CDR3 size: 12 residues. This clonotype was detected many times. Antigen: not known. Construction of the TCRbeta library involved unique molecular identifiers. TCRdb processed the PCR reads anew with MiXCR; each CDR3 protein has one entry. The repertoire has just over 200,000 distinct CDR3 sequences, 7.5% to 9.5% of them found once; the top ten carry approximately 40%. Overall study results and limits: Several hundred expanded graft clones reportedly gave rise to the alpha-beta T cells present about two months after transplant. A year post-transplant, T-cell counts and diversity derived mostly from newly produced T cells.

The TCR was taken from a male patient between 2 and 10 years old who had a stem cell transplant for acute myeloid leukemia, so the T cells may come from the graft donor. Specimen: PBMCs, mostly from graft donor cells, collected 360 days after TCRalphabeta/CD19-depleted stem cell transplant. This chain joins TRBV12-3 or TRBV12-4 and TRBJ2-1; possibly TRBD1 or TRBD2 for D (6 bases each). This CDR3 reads CASGGLYNEQFF. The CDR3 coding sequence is TGTGCCAGCGGGGGGCTGTACAATGAGCAGTTCTTC.